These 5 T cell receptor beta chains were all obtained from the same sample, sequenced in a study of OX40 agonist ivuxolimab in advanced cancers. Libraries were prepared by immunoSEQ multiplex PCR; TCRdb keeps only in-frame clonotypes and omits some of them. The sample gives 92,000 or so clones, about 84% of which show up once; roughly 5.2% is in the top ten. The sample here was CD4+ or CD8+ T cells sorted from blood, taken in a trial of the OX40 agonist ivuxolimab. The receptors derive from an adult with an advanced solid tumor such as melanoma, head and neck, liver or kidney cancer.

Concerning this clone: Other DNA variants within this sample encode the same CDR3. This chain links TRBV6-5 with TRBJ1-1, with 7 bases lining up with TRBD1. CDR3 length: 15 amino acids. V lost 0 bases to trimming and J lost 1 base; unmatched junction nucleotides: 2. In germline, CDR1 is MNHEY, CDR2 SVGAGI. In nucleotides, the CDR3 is TGTGCCAGCAGTTACTCCCGACAGGGGAACACTGAAGCTTTCTTT. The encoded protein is CASSYSRQGNTEAFF.

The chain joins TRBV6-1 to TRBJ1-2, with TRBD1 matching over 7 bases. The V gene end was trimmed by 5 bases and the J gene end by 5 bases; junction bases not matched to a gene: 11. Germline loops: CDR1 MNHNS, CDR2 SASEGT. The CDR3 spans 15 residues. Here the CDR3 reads CASSISEGAGYGYTF. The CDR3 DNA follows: TGTGCCAGCAGTATTAGCGAGGGGGCGGGGTATGGCTACACCTTC.

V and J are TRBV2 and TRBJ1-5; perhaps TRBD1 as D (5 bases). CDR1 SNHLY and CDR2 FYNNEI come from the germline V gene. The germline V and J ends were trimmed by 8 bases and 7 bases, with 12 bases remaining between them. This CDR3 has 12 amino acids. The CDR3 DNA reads TGTGCCAGCTCCTCCGGGGGACAGCCCCAGCATTTT. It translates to CASSSGGQPQHF.

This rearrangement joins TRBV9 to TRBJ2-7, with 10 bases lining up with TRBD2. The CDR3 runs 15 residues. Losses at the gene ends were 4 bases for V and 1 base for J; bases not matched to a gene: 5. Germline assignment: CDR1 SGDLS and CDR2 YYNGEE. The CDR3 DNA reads TGTGCCAGCAGCCCTAGGACTAGCGGTTCCTACGAGCAGTACTTC. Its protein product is CASSPRTSGSYEQYF.

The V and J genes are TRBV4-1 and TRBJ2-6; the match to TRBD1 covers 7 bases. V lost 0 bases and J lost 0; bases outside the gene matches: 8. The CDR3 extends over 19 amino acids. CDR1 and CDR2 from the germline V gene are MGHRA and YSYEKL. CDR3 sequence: CASSQEPGQSYSGANVLTF. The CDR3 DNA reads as TGCGCCAGCAGCCAAGAGCCGGGACAGTCATACTCTGGGGCCAACGTCCTGACTTTC.